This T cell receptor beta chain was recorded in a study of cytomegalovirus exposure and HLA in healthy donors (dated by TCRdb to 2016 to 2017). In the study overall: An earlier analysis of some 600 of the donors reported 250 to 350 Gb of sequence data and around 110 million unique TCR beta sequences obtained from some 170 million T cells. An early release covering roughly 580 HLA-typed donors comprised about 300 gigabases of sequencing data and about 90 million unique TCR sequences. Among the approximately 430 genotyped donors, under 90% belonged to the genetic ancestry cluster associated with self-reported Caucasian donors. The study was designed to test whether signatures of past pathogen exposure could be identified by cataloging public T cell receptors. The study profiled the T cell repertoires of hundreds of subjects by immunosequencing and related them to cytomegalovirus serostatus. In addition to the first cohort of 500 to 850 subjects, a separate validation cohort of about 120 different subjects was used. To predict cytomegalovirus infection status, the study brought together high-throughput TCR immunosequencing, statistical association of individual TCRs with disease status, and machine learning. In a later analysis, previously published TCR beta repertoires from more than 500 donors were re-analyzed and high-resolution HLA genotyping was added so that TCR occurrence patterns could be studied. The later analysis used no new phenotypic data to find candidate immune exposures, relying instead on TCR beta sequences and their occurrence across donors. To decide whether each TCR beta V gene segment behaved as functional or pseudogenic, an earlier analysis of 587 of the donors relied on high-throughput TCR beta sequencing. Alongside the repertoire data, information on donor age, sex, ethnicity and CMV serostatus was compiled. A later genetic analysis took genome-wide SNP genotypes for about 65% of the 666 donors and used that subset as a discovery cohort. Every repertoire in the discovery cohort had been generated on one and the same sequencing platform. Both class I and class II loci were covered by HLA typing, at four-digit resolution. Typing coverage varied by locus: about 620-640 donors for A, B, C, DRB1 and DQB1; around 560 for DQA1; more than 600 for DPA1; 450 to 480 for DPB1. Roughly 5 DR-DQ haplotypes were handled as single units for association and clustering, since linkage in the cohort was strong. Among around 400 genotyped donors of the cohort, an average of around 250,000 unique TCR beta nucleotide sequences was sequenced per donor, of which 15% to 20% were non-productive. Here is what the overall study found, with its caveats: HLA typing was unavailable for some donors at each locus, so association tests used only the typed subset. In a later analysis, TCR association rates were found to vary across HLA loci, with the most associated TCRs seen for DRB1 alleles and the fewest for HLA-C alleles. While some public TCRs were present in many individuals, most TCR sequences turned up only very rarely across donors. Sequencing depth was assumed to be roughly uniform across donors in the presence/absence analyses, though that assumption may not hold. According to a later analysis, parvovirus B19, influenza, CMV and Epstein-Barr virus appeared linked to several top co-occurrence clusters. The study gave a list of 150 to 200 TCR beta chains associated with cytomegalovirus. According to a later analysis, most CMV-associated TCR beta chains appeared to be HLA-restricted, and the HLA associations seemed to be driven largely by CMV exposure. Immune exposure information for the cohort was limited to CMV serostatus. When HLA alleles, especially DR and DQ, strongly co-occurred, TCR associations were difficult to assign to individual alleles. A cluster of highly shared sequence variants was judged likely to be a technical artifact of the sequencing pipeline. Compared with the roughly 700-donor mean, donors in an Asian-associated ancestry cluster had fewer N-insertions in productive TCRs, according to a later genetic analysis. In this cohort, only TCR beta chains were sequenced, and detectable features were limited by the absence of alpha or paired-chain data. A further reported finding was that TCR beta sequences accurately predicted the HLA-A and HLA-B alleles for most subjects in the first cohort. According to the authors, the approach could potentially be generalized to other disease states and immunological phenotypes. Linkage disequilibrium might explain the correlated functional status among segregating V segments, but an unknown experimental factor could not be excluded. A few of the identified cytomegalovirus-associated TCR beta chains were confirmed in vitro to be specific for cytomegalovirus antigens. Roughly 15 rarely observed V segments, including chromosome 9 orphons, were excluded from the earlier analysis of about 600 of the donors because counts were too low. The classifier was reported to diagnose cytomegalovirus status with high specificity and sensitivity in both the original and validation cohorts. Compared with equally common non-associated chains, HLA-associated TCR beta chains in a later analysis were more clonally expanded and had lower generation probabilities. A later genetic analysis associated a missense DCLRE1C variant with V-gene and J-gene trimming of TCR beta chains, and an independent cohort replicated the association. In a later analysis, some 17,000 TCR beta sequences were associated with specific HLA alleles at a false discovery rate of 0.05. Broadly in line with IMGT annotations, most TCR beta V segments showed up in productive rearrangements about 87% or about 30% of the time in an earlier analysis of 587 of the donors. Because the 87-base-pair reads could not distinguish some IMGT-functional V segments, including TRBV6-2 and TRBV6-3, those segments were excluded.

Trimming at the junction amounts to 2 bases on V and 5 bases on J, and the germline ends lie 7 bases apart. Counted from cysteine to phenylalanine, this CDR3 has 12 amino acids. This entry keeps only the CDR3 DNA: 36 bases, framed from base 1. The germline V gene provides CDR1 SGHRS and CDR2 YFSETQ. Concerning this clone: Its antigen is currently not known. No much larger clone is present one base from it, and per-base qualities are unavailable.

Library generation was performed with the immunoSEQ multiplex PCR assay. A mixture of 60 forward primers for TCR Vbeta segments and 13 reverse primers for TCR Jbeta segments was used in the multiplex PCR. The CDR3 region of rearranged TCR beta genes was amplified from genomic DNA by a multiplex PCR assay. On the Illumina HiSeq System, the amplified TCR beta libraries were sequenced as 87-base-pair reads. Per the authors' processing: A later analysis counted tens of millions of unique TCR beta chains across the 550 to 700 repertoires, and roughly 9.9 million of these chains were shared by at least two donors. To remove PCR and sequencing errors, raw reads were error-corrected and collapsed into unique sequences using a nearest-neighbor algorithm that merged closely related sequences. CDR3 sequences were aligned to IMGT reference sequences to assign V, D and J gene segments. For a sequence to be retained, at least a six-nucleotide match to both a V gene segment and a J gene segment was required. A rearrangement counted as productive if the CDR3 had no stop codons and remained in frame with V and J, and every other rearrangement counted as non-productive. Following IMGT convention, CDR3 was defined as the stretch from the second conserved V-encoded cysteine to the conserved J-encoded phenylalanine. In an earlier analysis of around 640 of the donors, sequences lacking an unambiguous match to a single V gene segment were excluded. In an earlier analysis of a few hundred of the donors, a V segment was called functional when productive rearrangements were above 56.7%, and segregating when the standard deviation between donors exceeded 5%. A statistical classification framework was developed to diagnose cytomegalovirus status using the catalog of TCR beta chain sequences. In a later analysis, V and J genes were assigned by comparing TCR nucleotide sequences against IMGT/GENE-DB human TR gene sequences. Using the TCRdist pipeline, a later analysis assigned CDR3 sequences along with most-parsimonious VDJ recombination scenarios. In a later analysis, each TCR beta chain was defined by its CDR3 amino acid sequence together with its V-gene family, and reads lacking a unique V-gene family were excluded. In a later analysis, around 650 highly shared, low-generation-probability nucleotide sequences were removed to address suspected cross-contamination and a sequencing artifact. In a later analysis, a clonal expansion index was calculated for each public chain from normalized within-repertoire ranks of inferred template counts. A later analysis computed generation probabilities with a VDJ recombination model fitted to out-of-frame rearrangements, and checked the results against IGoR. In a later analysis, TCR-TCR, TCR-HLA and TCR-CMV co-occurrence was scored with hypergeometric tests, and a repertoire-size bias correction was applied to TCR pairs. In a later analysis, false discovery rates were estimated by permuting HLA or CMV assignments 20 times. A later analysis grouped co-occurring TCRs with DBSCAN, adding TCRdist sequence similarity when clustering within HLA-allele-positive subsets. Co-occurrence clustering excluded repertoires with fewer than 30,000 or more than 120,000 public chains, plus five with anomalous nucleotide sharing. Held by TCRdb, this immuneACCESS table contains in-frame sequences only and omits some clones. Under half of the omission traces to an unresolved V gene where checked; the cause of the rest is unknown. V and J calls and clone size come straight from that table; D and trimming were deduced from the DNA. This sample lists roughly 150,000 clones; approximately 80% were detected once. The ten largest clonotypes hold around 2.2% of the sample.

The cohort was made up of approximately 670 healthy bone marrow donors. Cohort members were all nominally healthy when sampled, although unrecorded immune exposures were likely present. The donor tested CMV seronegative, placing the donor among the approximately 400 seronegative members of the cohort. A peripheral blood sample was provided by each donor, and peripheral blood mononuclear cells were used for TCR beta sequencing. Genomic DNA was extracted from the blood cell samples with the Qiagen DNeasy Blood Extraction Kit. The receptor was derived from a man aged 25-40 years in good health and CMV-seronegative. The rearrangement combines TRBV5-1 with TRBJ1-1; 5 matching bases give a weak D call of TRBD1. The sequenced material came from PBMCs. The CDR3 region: CASSFGQTEAFF. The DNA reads TGCGCCAGCAGCTTCGGACAAACTGAAGCTTTCTTT.